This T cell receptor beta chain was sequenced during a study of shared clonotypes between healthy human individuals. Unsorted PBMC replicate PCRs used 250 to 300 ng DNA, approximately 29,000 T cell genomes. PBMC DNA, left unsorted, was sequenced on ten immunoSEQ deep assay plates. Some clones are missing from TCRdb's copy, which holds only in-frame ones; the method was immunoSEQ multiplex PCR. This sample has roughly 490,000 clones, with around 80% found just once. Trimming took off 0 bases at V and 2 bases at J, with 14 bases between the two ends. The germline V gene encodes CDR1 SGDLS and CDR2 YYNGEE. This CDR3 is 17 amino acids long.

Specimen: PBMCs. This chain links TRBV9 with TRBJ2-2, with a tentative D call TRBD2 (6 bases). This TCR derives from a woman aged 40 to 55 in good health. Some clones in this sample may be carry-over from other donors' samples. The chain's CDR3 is CASSVGRVAVNTGELFF. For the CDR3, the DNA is TGTGCCAGCAGCGTAGGTAGGGTAGCGGTTAACACCGGGGAGCTGTTTTTT.